This TCR beta chain derives from a study of cytomegalovirus exposure and HLA in healthy donors. Study-wide points: Earlier findings revealed that most TCR beta V segments proved productive either about 87% or about 30% of the time.

CDR1 and CDR2 from the germline V gene are LNHDA and SQIVND (reference sequence). V was clipped by 5 bases and J by 3 bases, with 9 bases between them. This CDR3 comprises 13 residues. Details on this clone: What it binds is unknown. Other DNA sequences from this sample encode an identical CDR3 as well.

The primer mix had 60 Vbeta and 13 Jbeta primers. The assay was immunoSEQ multiplex PCR, and TCRdb's table has in-frame clones only and misses some. This repertoire shows around 200,000 clones, nearly 80% found once; its top ten account for around 2%. This receptor was obtained from a young man in good health and CMV-seronegative. This chain connects TRBV19 to TRBJ2-3, with D possibly matching TRBD1 (6 bases). Sequencing was done on a sample of PBMCs. The CDR3 reads CASSRQGTDTQYF. The DNA of the CDR3 is TGTGCCAGTAGTCGCCAGGGGACAGATACGCAGTATTTT.